This TCR beta chain emerged from a study of cytomegalovirus exposure and HLA in healthy donors. Study as a whole: An earlier analysis found 95 million to 140 million unique TCR beta sequences from 150 million to 200 million T cells.

Trimming removed 6 bases from V and 5 bases from J; junction bases left unmatched: 6. This CDR3 has 13 residues. Germline V CDR1 and CDR2: SGHRS, YFSETQ. PCR was performed using 60 Vbeta and 13 Jbeta primers. Sequenced by immunoSEQ multiplex PCR; TCRdb stores in-frame clones only, minus some. The data contain about 150,000 clones, 70% to 80% of them singletons. Whole-study results and caveats: A missense variant in DCLRE1C was later tied to TCR beta V- and J-gene trimming. It was about 150 TCR beta chains that were listed as cytomegalovirus-associated.

With regard to this clone: Its antigen remains unidentified.

The gene calls are TRBV5-1 and TRBJ2-7; 9 bases fit TRBD1. The TCR was taken from a man aged 45-60 years in good health and CMV-seropositive. The sample taken for sequencing was PBMCs. The CDR3 loop reads CASMGQGPDEQYF. The CDR3 DNA reads TGCGCCAGCATGGGACAGGGACCTGACGAGCAGTACTTC.